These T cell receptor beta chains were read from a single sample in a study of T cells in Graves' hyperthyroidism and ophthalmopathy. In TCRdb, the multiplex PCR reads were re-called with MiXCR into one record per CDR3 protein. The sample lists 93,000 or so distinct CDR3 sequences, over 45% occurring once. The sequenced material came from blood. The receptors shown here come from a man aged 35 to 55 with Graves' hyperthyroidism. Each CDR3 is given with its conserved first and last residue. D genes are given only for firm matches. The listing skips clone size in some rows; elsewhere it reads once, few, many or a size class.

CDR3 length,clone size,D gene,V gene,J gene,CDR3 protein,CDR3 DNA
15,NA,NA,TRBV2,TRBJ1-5,CAIRGGQGTHQPQHF,TGTGCCATCCGGGGTGGTCAGGGGACCCATCAGCCCCAGCATTTT
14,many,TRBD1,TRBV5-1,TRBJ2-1,CASSLSTGNNEQFF,TGCGCCAGCAGCCTTTCGACAGGGAACAATGAGCAGTTCTTC
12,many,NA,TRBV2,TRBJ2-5,CASRGTEETQYF,TGTGCCAGCAGGGGCACGGAAGAGACCCAGTACTTC
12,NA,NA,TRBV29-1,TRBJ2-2,CSSLGSTGELFF,TGTAGCTCGTTGGGGTCCACCGGGGAGCTGTTTTTT
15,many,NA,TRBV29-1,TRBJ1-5,CSAGPGTEGNQPQHF,TGCAGCGCTGGGCCCGGGACGGAAGGAAATCAGCCCCAGCATTTT
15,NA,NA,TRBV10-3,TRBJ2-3,CAISEGGTSTDTQYF,TGTGCCATCAGTGAGGGGGGAACGAGCACAGATACGCAGTATTTT
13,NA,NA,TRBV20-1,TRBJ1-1,CSASGGGNSGAFF,TGCAGTGCTAGCGGCGGAGGGAACTCTGGGGCTTTCTTT
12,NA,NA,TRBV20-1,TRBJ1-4,CSAKGDTEKLFF,TGCAGTGCTAAGGGGGACACTGAAAAACTGTTTTTT
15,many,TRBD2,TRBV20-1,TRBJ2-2,CSARDPSGYTGELFF,TGCAGTGCTAGAGACCCTAGCGGTTACACCGGGGAGCTGTTTTTT
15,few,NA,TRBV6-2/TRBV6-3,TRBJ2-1,CASSRGNLYYNEQFF,TGTGCCAGCAGCCGAGGGAACTTGTACTACAATGAGCAGTTCTTC
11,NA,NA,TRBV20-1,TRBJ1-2,CSARDQSGYTF,TGCAGTGCTAGAGATCAGTCGGGCTACACCTTC
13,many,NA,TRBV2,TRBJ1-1,CASERDRNTEAFF,TGTGCCAGCGAGAGGGATCGAAACACTGAAGCTTTCTTT
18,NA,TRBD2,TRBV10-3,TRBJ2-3,CAGRGPEPLAGVTDTQYF,TGTGCCGGAAGGGGCCCGGAACCACTAGCGGGGGTGACAGATACGCAGTATTTT
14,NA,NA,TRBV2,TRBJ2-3,CANPGDGPAVTQYF,TGTGCCAACCCCGGAGACGGCCCGGCAGTTACGCAGTATTTT
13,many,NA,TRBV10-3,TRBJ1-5,CAISGDGNQPQHF,TGTGCCATCAGTGGGGACGGCAATCAGCCCCAGCATTTT
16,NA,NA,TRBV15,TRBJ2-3,CATSRDRSSGEDTQYF,TGTGCCACCAGCAGAGATCGGAGCTCTGGGGAGGATACGCAGTATTTT
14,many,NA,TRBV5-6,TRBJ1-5,CASSLWSSNQPQHF,TGTGCCAGCAGCTTGTGGTCTAGCAATCAGCCCCAGCATTTT
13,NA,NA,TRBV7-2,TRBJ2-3,CAGPGHPPDTQYF,TGTGCCGGACCGGGACACCCGCCAGATACGCAGTATTTT
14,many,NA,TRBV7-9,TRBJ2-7,CASSPHGITYEQYF,TGTGCCAGCAGCCCCCATGGCATTACCTACGAGCAGTACTTC
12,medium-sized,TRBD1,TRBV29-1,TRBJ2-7,CSVPGQGRGQYF,TGCAGCGTGCCGGGACAGGGGAGGGGGCAGTACTTC
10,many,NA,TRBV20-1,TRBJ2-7,CSVTGTEQYF,TGCAGTGTCACAGGGACCGAGCAGTACTTC
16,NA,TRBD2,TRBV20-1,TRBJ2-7,CSARATSGGNSYEQYF,TGCAGTGCTAGGGCGACTAGCGGGGGGAACTCCTACGAGCAGTACTTC
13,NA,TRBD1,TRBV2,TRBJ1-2,CAWRQGFNYGYTF,TGTGCCTGGAGACAGGGTTTCAACTATGGCTACACCTTC
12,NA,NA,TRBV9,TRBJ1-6,CASSVGGSPLHF,TGTGCCAGCAGCGTAGGCGGTTCACCCCTCCACTTT
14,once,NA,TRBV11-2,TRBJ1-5,CASSFGTGRPPQHF,TGTGCCAGCAGCTTTGGGACGGGCAGACCGCCCCAGCATTTT
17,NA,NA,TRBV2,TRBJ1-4,CAILMREQGGTNEKLFF,TGTGCAATCTTGATGCGGGAGCAGGGCGGGACTAATGAAAAACTGTTTTTT
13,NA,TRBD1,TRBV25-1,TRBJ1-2,CASIGQGGYGYTF,TGTGCCAGCATAGGACAGGGGGGCTATGGCTACACCTTC
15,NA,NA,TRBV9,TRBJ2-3,CASSVQSANTDTQYF,TGTGCCAGCAGCGTACAATCGGCGAACACAGATACGCAGTATTTT
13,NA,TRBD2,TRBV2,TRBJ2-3,CATGTSGTDTQYF,TGTGCCACCGGGACTAGCGGGACAGATACGCAGTATTTT
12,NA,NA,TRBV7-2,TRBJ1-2,CANSIPDENYTF,TGTGCCAACAGCATCCCCGACGAAAACTACACCTTC
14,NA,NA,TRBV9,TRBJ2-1,CASSVGDFNNEQFF,TGTGCCAGCAGCGTAGGGGACTTTAACAATGAGCAGTTCTTC
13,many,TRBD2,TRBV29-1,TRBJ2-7,CSARLADSYEQYF,TGCAGCGCCCGACTAGCGGACTCCTACGAGCAGTACTTC